Following are 31 T cell receptor beta chains from one sample sequenced in a study of cytomegalovirus exposure and HLA in healthy donors. The PCR was carried out with 60 Vbeta primers and 13 Jbeta primers. Measured with immunoSEQ multiplex PCR; TCRdb has only the in-frame clones, and not every one. The sample records 200,000 to 250,000 clones, around four fifths being singletons. The sample was PBMCs. The receptors shown here come from a woman aged 55-75 years in good health and CMV-seropositive.

The gene calls are TRBV19 and TRBJ1-2; 9 nucleotides agree with TRBD1. The CDR3 totals 15 residues. With V trimmed by 0 bases and J by 3 bases, 2 bases remained unmatched. CDR1 is LNHDA and CDR2 is SQIVND in the germline V gene (reference sequence). The CDR3 loop reads CASSIDRTGDYGYTF. CDR3 sequence (DNA): TGTGCCAGTAGTATAGATCGGACAGGGGACTATGGCTACACCTTC.

The rearrangement links TRBV9 to TRBJ2-1; 8 bases are a match to TRBD2. After removal of 2 bases from V and 0 bases from J, the junction contained 4 bases not matched to a gene. Germline values: CDR1 SGDLS, CDR2 YYNGEE. The CDR3 is 16 residues long. In DNA, the CDR3 is TGTGCCAGCAGCGTGGGAGCGGGGGCCTCCTACAATGAGCAGTTCTTC. Its protein is CASSVGAGASYNEQFF. Drawing the rest from reference TRBV9 and TRBJ2-1, the complete variable domain is DSGVTQTPKHLITATGQRVTLRCSPRSGDLSVYWYQQSLDQGLQFLIQYYNGEERAKGNILERFSAQQFPDLHSELNLSSLELGDSALYFCASSVGAGASYNEQFFGPGTRLTVL.

The chain uses TRBV10-1 and TRBJ2-7; D is ambiguous. Germline lookup yields CDR1 WNHNN and CDR2 SYGVQD (reference sequence). There are 12 residues in the CDR3. V was pared by 2 bases and J by 6 bases, with 8 bases between. Here the CDR3 reads CASSEIGLEQYF. The CDR3 DNA follows: TGCGCCAGCAGTGAGATTGGGCTCGAGCAGTACTTC.

V and J are TRBV5-1 and TRBJ2-3, with D hard to call. The germline V gene has CDR1 SGHRS and CDR2 YFSETQ. Trimming removed 2 bases at V and 0 bases at J, with 10 bases between. This CDR3 is built from 15 residues. CDR3 amino acids: CASSFFGASTDTQYF. The CDR3 DNA is TGCGCCAGCAGCTTCTTCGGAGCTAGCACAGATACGCAGTATTTT.

This clone was counted between two and nine times. This sequence joins TRBV5-1 and TRBJ2-3; a weak D match, TRBD2 (5 bases). The CDR3 covers 15 residues. The V and J ends lost 4 bases and 1 base respectively, with 13 bases between them. Germline V CDR1 and CDR2: SGHRS, YFSETQ. The CDR3 sequence: CASSLTNSRTDTQYF. CDR3 nucleotides: TGCGCCAGCAGCCTGACTAATAGTCGCACAGATACGCAGTATTTT.

This sequence joins TRBV5-1 and TRBJ2-3; 7 positions match TRBD2. V shed 3 bases and J 8 bases; nucleotides not matched to a gene: 12. The CDR3 sequence is 15 residues long. Germline V gene sequence: CDR1 SGHRS, CDR2 YFSETQ. This CDR3 is CASSSAGSGEGTQYF. CDR3 DNA sequence: TGCGCCAGCAGCTCGGCGGGGTCCGGGGAGGGTACGCAGTATTTT.

V and J are TRBV7-7 and TRBJ2-5; 13 bases fit TRBD2. Trimming removed 5 bases from V and 6 bases from J; junction bases left unmatched: 12. This CDR3 has 17 amino acids. Per germline, CDR1 SSHAT and CDR2 FNYEAQ (reference sequence). The CDR3 reads CASSPDLTSGRGKTQYF. Here the CDR3 DNA reads TGTGCCAGCAGCCCTGATCTTACTAGCGGGAGGGGGAAGACCCAGTACTTC. Drawing the rest from reference TRBV7-7 and TRBJ2-5, the complete variable domain is GAGVSQSPRYKVTKRGQDVTLRCDPISSHATLYWYQQALGQGPEFLTYFNYEAQPDKSGLPSDRFSAERPEGSISTLTIQRTEQRDSAMYRCASSPDLTSGRGKTQYFGPGTRLLVL.

The chain joins TRBV5-1 to TRBJ1-4; possibly TRBD1 for D (6 bases). CDR1 is SGHRS, CDR2 YFSETQ, per germline. Trimming shortened V by 2 bases and J by 7 bases, and 15 bases separated the two germline ends. The CDR3 totals 15 residues. The CDR3 loop is CASSLQQGGREKLFF. The DNA for the CDR3 is TGCGCCAGCAGCTTACAACAGGGAGGGCGTGAAAAACTGTTTTTT. The complete variable domain, with remaining parts taken from reference TRBV5-1 and TRBJ1-4, reads KAGVTQTPRYLIKTRGQQVTLSCSPISGHRSVSWYQQTPGQGLQFLFEYFSETQRNKGNFPGRFSGRQFSNSRSEMNVSTLELGDSALYLCASSLQQGGREKLFFGSGTQLSVL.

This rearrangement joins TRBV5-1 to TRBJ1-3; weak D call: TRBD1 (5 bases). CDR1 and CDR2 (germline): SGHRS, YFSETQ. This CDR3 is 15 amino acids long. V lost 2 bases and J 0 bases, leaving 9 bases between the germline ends. The CDR3 nucleotides read TGCGCCAGCAGCTTTGACAGTCGCTCTGGAAACACCATATATTTT. Protein sequence: CASSFDSRSGNTIYF.

The chain carries TRBV7-3 and TRBJ2-1; D possibly corresponds to TRBD2 (6 bases). V lost 0 bases and J 0 bases, leaving 9 bases between the germline ends. CDR1 and CDR2 (germline): SGHTA, FQGTGA. The CDR3 sequence is 16 residues long. This chain's CDR3 is CASSLTGGSSYNEQFF. As DNA, the CDR3 is TGTGCCAGCAGCTTAACGGGGGGAAGCTCCTACAATGAGCAGTTCTTC.

The chain employs TRBV30 and TRBJ1-4, with 9 positions matching TRBD1. This CDR3 has 16 residues. V shed 4 bases, J shed 4 bases, and the junction held 10 bases outside the gene matches. The germline gives CDR1 GTSNPN, CDR2 SVGIG (reference sequence). The CDR3 nucleotides are TGTGCCTGGAATCGCAAACAGGGGGCACTTAATGAAAAACTGTTTTTT. Its protein product is CAWNRKQGALNEKLFF.

The V call is TRBV29-1, the J call TRBJ2-3; 7 nucleotides align to TRBD1. Germline V gives CDR1 SQVTM, CDR2 ANQGSEA. The CDR3 has 14 residues. Losses at the gene ends were 8 bases for V and 3 bases for J; bases not matched to a gene: 11. The CDR3 is CSFRKGAPTDTQYF. The CDR3 DNA follows: TGCAGCTTCCGGAAGGGGGCGCCGACAGATACGCAGTATTTT.

The CDR3 sequence: CASRPSWGGETQYF. For the CDR3, the DNA is TGTGCCAGCAGGCCCTCGTGGGGAGGGGAGACCCAGTACTTC. The rearrangement uses TRBV27 and TRBJ2-5; 7 bases line up with TRBD2. Germline V gives CDR1 MNHEY, CDR2 SMNVEV (reference sequence). Unmatched junction bases numbered 9, after V lost 6 bases and J lost 5 bases. The CDR3 sequence is 14 residues long.

V is TRBV5-1 and J is TRBJ2-1; 14 positions match TRBD2. The V and J ends lost 4 bases and 6 bases, in that order; junction bases with no gene match: 3. This CDR3 has 15 amino acids. Germline assignment: CDR1 SGHRS and CDR2 YFSETQ. The CDR3 sequence: CASSMGLAGVNEQFF. CDR3 bases: TGCGCCAGCAGCATGGGACTAGCGGGGGTCAATGAGCAGTTCTTC.

This sequence joins TRBV4-3 and TRBJ2-5; 13 bases line up with TRBD2. Germline CDR1 reads LGHNA; CDR2 reads YSLEER. Germline trimming cut 4 bases from V and 7 bases from J; bases unmatched to any gene: 6. The CDR3 loop spans 15 amino acids. The CDR3 loop is CASSPGLAGAGTQYF. CDR3 sequence (DNA): TGCGCCAGCAGCCCCGGACTAGCGGGGGCGGGGACCCAGTACTTC.

This clone showed up just a few times. The genes are TRBV29-1 and TRBJ1-1; D not certain. Trimming left V 7 bases short and J 3 bases short, with 15 bases between. CDR1 is SQVTM, CDR2 ANQGSEA, per germline. This CDR3 is 13 amino acids long. CDR3 loop: CSGLGSMDTEAFF. DNA of the CDR3: TGCAGCGGACTGGGGAGCATGGACACTGAAGCTTTCTTT.

The chain couples TRBV7-9 to TRBJ1-5, with no clear D. This CDR3 has 12 amino acids. Trimming took 4 bases from V and 6 from J, leaving 7 bases between them. Germline V gene data show CDR1 as SEHNR and CDR2 as FQNEAQ (reference sequence). CDR3 protein: CASSSPGQPQHF. Here the CDR3 DNA reads TGTGCCAGCAGCTCCCCGGGTCAGCCCCAGCATTTT.

The chain combines TRBV28 with TRBJ1-2; D remains unclear. V was shortened by 7 bases and J by 4 bases, with 10 bases between the two germline ends. The CDR3 runs to 12 residues. Germline CDR1 MDHEN, CDR2 SYDVKM. The CDR3 DNA reads TGTGCCAGCACGATTGGGAGCTATGGCTACACCTTC. Translation gives CASTIGSYGYTF.

The chain recombines TRBV7-8 with TRBJ2-3; D might be TRBD1 (5 bases). The length of the CDR3 is 15 residues. V shed 5 bases and J shed 2 bases, with 14 bases lying between them. The germline V gene has CDR1 SGHVS and CDR2 FQNEAQ. CDR3 DNA sequence: TGTGCCAGCAGCCCAAGGCGACAGCCCACAGATACGCAGTATTTT. This sequence encodes CASSPRRQPTDTQYF. Combining the CDR3 with reference TRBV7-8 and TRBJ2-3 gives the whole variable domain GAGVSQSPRYKVAKRGQDVALRCDPISGHVSLFWYQQALGQGPEFLTYFQNEAQLDKSGLPSDRFFAERPEGSVSTLKIQRTQQEDSAVYLCASSPRRQPTDTQYFGPGTRLTVL.

This clone was picked up one time. The V call is TRBV19, the J call TRBJ1-5; tentatively, D is TRBD1 (6 bases). The CDR3 spans 12 residues. With 6 bases removed from V and 7 bases from J, the gap between germline ends came to 10 bases. Germline V gene lookup returns CDR1 LNHDA and CDR2 SQIVND (reference sequence). The CDR3 DNA reads TGTGCCAGTAGGGAGGGGGGGCAGCCCCAGCATTTT. Encoded protein: CASREGGQPQHF.

The chain links TRBV28 to TRBJ1-2, with 7 bases that match TRBD1. CDR3 length: 13 amino acids. Germline CDR1 is MDHEN and CDR2 is SYDVKM. V gave up 6 bases and J gave up 2 bases; unmatched junction bases: 3. The CDR3 loop is CASRGQLNYGYTF. CDR3 DNA sequence: TGTGCCAGCAGGGGACAGTTAAACTATGGCTACACCTTC.

The chain combines TRBV19 with TRBJ1-1; D not certain. Germline V gene lookup returns CDR1 LNHDA and CDR2 SQIVND (reference sequence). V lost 6 bases and J 0 bases, leaving 11 bases between the germline ends. CDR3 length equals 14 residues. CDR3 DNA sequence: TGTGCCAGTAGGGCAGGCAGGATGAACACTGAAGCTTTCTTT. This translates into CASRAGRMNTEAFF.

The chain couples TRBV2 to TRBJ2-2; 10 positions match TRBD1. Germline lookup yields CDR1 SNHLY and CDR2 FYNNEI. V dropped 6 bases and J dropped 6; count of bases not matched to a gene: 4. The CDR3 extends over 14 amino acids. In nucleotides, the CDR3 is TGTGCCAGCAGACCGGGACAGGGGTCCGGGGAGCTGTTTTTT. Protein sequence: CASRPGQGSGELFF.

The chain employs TRBV4-2 and TRBJ2-2; possibly TRBD2 for D (5 bases). This CDR3 contains 17 residues. Germline V gives CDR1 LGHNA, CDR2 YNFKEQ. Deletions cut 0 bases from V and 5 bases from J, with 16 bases between. This chain's CDR3 is CASSQDGDPRGTGELFF. CDR3 DNA: TGTGCCAGCAGCCAAGATGGTGATCCCCGAGGGACCGGGGAGCTGTTTTTT.

The chain recombines TRBV7-9 with TRBJ1-4, with unresolved D. The V and J ends lost 5 bases and 8 bases respectively, with 6 bases between them. Germline V gene sequence: CDR1 SEHNR, CDR2 FQNEAQ (reference sequence). The CDR3 consists of 11 residues. CDR3 residues: CASSLSEKLFF. In DNA, the CDR3 is TGTGCCAGCAGCCTTTCGGAAAAACTGTTTTTT. Full variable domain (rest looked up from reference TRBV7-9 and TRBJ1-4): DTGVSQNPRHKITKRGQNVTFRCDPISEHNRLYWYRQTLGQGPEFLTYFQNEAQLEKSRLLSDRFSAERPKGSFSTLEIQRTEQGDSAMYLCASSLSEKLFFGSGTQLSVL.

This rearrangement joins TRBV30 to TRBJ1-1; no firm D call. V was shortened by 2 bases and J by 0 bases, with 7 bases between the two germline ends. The CDR3 is 13 amino acids. Germline assignment: CDR1 GTSNPN and CDR2 SVGIG (reference sequence). The CDR3 is CAWSNGMNTEAFF. The CDR3 DNA is TGTGCCTGGAGTAACGGGATGAACACTGAAGCTTTCTTT. Combining the CDR3 with reference TRBV30 and TRBJ1-1 gives the whole variable domain SQTIHQWPATLVQPVGSPLSLECTVEGTSNPNLYWYRQAAGRGLQLLFYSVGIGQISSEVPQNLSASRPQDRQFILSSKKLLLSDSGFYLCAWSNGMNTEAFFGQGTRLTVV.

V gene TRBV7-8 combines with J gene TRBJ1-2, with TRBD1 matching 8 bases. Trimming removed 3 bases from V and 8 bases from J; junction bases left unmatched: 2. The CDR3 is made up of 12 amino acids. CDR1 SGHVS and CDR2 FQNEAQ come from the germline V gene. Here the CDR3 reads CASSFDRGGYTF. CDR3 sequence (DNA): TGTGCCAGCAGCTTTGACAGGGGCGGCTACACCTTC.

This clone occurred once. The chain recombines TRBV5-4 with TRBJ2-2; D might be TRBD1 (6 bases). CDR1 is SGHNT, CDR2 YYREEE, per germline (reference sequence). The CDR3 runs 14 residues. With 7 bases removed from V and 3 bases from J, the gap between germline ends came to 13 bases. CDR3 amino acids: CASGQGRDTGELFF. CDR3 nucleotides: TGTGCCAGCGGGCAGGGGCGAGACACCGGGGAGCTGTTTTTT.

The chain employs TRBV10-3 and TRBJ2-3; 7 bases align to TRBD2. Trimming removed 8 bases from V and 2 bases from J; junction bases left unmatched: 13. Germline V gene data show CDR1 as ENHRY and CDR2 as SYGVKD. The CDR3 runs 16 residues. The CDR3 loop is CAIGYGGGLPTDTQYF. The CDR3 bases are TGTGCCATCGGGTACGGGGGAGGGCTCCCCACAGATACGCAGTATTTT.

V usage is TRBV4-1 and J usage is TRBJ2-5; D unclear. Germline CDR1 MGHRA, CDR2 YSYEKL. V dropped 1 base and J dropped 1 base, with 7 bases sitting between them. This CDR3 spans 14 amino acids. CDR3: CASSQANFQETQYF. Here the CDR3 DNA reads TGCGCCAGCAGCCAAGCTAACTTCCAAGAGACCCAGTACTTC.

This chain's CDR3 is CASSLGQINYGYTF. CDR3 DNA sequence: TGTGCCAGCAGCTTGGGACAGATCAACTATGGCTACACCTTC. The V gene is TRBV5-8, the J gene TRBJ1-2, with D perhaps TRBD1 (5 bases). CDR1 and CDR2 from the germline V gene are SGHTS and YDEGEE. The V gene lost 0 bases and the J gene lost 2 bases, with 8 bases spanning the gap. The CDR3 extends over 14 amino acids.